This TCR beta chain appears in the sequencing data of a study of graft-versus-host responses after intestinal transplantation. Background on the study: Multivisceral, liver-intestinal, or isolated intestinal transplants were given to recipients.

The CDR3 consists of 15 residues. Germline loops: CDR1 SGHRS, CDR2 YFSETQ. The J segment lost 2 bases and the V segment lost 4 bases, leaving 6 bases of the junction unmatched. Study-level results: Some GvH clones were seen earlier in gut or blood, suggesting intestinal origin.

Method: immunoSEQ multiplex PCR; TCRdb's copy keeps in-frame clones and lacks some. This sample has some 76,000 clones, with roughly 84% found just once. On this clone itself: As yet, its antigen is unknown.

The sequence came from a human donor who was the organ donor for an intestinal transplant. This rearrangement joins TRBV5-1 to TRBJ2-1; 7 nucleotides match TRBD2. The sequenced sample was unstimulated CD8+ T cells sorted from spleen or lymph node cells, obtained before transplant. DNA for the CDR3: TGCGCCAGCAGCACCGCGGGGGACCCCTACAATGAGCAGTTCTTC. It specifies CASSTAGDPYNEQFF.